This TCR beta chain was recovered during a study of radiotherapy plus CTLA-4 blockade in lung cancer. Whole-study context: The study recorded objective responses in 18% of patients and disease control in 25% to 35%.

The CDR3 is made up of 15 amino acids. Focal radiation plus CTLA-4 blockade with ipilimumab was administered to patients who had chemo-refractory metastatic non-small-cell lung cancer. The assay was immunoSEQ multiplex PCR, and TCRdb's table has in-frame clones only and misses some. The table has about 43,000 clones, over 60% seen once; the top ten hold 20% to 30%. This clone has just a few counts. The source of this sequence is a human donor with non-small cell lung cancer who had a partial response to radiotherapy plus ipilimumab. The V call is TRBV21-1, the J call TRBJ2-7; the table's D call, TRBD1, was not checked against the DNA. TRBV21-1 is given as a pseudogene. The sequencing here drew on peripheral blood, taken from a patient treated with radiotherapy plus ipilimumab. The DNA for the CDR3 is TGTGCCAGCAGCAAAGATGAGACAGGGGCTGGCGAGCAGTACTTC. Translation: CASSKDETGAGEQYF.